This T cell receptor beta chain was recovered during a study of blood T cell repertoires in COVID-19 (dated by TCRdb to about 2020). Some background on the complete study: The collaborator samples originated in the United States, Italy and Spain and spanned the acute and convalescent phases of COVID-19. Where available, HLA class I and class II types were obtained from metadata supplied by the sample provider rather than from assay-based typing. The samples were drawn from the first 160 participants of the ongoing ImmuneRACE study and from over 950 subjects provided by 6 global collaborators. The repertoires were made available in a free public database intended to serve as a resource for research on the immune response to SARS-CoV-2. The dataset comprised deeply sampled blood TCRbeta repertoires from subjects exposed to, actively infected with, or recovered from COVID-19. The prospective study material was composed of cDNA or gDNA derived from T cells, B-cell-depleted T cells, or PBMCs. A de-identified subject ID, COVID-19 status, age in years and sex were almost always included in the sample metadata. The full study reports these points: How much clinical and demographic metadata was included differed by source and by participant, and the metadata was provided uncurated.

Each collaborating institution followed its own protocols to collect whole blood in K2EDTA tubes. For TCRbeta analysis, collaborators shipped samples in one of three forms: frozen whole blood, isolated PBMCs, or DNA extracted from either of those sample types. Of note for this clone: The antigen it binds to is not known. It has no much larger one-base neighbor in the sample; base qualities were not kept.

The immunoSEQ Assay, a bias-controlled multiplex PCR, was used to amplify TCRbeta CDR3 regions from genomic DNA. The original methods were these. The number of nucleated cells in each sample was estimated by amplification of reference gene primers within the assay. To quantify the absolute abundance of each unique TCRbeta CDR3 rearrangement, sequence reads were collapsed and filtered. For each sample, productive Simpson clonality was calculated by taking the square root of Simpson's diversity index across productive rearrangements. The immuneACCESS repertoire file appears here via TCRdb, limited to in-frame rearrangements. These files lack a portion of the clones; in checked studies, under half of the deficit traces to unresolved V genes, and the cause of the others is not known. V, J and clone size were drawn from that table, and D and trimming were deduced from the DNA. The sample has some 130,000 clones on record, 80% to 85% of them singletons. The ten largest make up approximately 1.5% of the sample.

The CDR3, from cysteine to phenylalanine, totals 14 residues. Left in the record is the CDR3 DNA by itself, 42 bases read in frame from the first base. V trim: 6 bases; J trim: 9 bases; unmatched bases: 9. Via the germline V gene, CDR1 is MDHEN and CDR2 SYDVKM. The sequence links TRBV28 to TRBJ2-1, and TRBD2 aligns with 9 junction nucleotides. This TCR came from a man between 60 and 75 years old with acute or convalescent COVID-19. Sequenced material: peripheral blood. The CDR3 corresponds to CASSPGLATGEQFF. The DNA sequence is given as TGTGCCAGCAGCCCGGGACTAGCCACTGGTGAGCAGTTCTTC.